One sample yielded the 27 T cell receptor beta chains listed below, sequenced in a study of blood T cell repertoires in COVID-19. The protocol was immunoSEQ multiplex PCR, while the TCRdb copy is restricted to in-frame clones and leaves out a portion. The profile shows fewer than 140,000 clones, 76% of them singletons. The sequencing input was peripheral blood. The origin of the receptors is an elderly man with COVID-19, enrolled during active disease.

This clone was seen more than once but under ten times. V and J are TRBV28 and TRBJ2-3; 9 nucleotides agree with TRBD2. CDR1 MDHEN and CDR2 SYDVKM come from the germline V gene. Trimming at V came to 7 bases and at J to 2 bases, leaving 4 bases not matched to a gene. There are 14 residues in the CDR3. CDR3 sequence reads: CASMGLAPTDTQYF. In DNA, the CDR3 is TGTGCCAGCATGGGACTAGCTCCCACAGATACGCAGTATTTT.

In this sample, this clone turned up once. The chain is built from TRBV6-1 and TRBJ2-1; 12 bases align to TRBD2. V gave up 3 bases and J gave up 6 bases; unmatched junction bases: 6. In germline, CDR1 is MNHNS, CDR2 SASEGT. The CDR3 is made up of 16 amino acids. CDR3 amino acids: CASSDPSGRGRNEQFF. CDR3 in DNA: TGTGCCAGCAGTGACCCTAGCGGGAGGGGACGCAATGAGCAGTTCTTC.

CDR3 DNA sequence: TGTGCCTGGAGTCGAGACAGGGCCTTCTCTGGAAACACCATATATTTT. It codes for CAWSRDRAFSGNTIYF. V gene TRBV30 combines with J gene TRBJ1-3; 7 bases align to TRBD1. Germline V gene lookup returns CDR1 GTSNPN and CDR2 SVGIG (reference sequence). The CDR3 runs to 16 residues. V was clipped by 2 bases and J by 0 bases; unmatched bases: 7.

This chain joins TRBV18 and TRBJ2-1; 15 bases are a match to TRBD2. The CDR3 totals 15 residues. Germline lookup yields CDR1 KGHSH and CDR2 LQKENI. After removal of 8 bases from V and 4 bases from J, the junction contained 3 bases not matched to a gene. The CDR3 here is CASDGLAGGYNEQFF. In nucleotides, the CDR3 is TGTGCCAGCGACGGACTAGCGGGAGGGTACAATGAGCAGTTCTTC. Full variable domain (outside the CDR3, taken from reference TRBV18 and TRBJ2-1): NAGVMQNPRHLVRRRGQEARLRCSPMKGHSHVYWYRQLPEEGLKFMVYLQKENIIDESGMPKERFSAEFPKEGPSILRIQQVVRGDSAAYFCASDGLAGGYNEQFFGPGTRLTVL.

The chain recombines TRBV28 with TRBJ2-7, with TRBD2 matching 9 bases. CDR3 length equals 14 residues. CDR1 is MDHEN, CDR2 SYDVKM, per germline. With V trimmed by 6 bases and J by 3 bases, 6 bases remained unmatched. The CDR3 here is CASSRGGGVYEQYF. The CDR3 DNA is TGTGCCAGCAGCCGCGGCGGGGGGGTCTACGAGCAGTACTTC. The variable domain in full, completed from reference TRBV28 and TRBJ2-7, reads DVKVTQSSRYLVKRTGEKVFLECVQDMDHENMFWYRQDPGLGLRLIYFSYDVKMKEKGDIPEGYSVSREKKERFSLILESASTNQTSMYLCASSRGGGVYEQYFGPGTRLTVT.

This sequence joins TRBV2 and TRBJ1-5; the match to TRBD1 covers 9 bases. Trimming cost V 8 bases and J 2 bases; bases outside gene matches: 7. The CDR3 consists of 15 residues. Germline V gene sequence: CDR1 SNHLY, CDR2 FYNNEI. CDR3 sequence reads: CASAKGQGGNQPQHF. CDR3 nucleotide sequence: TGTGCCAGCGCGAAGGGACAGGGTGGCAATCAGCCCCAGCATTTT.

Only a few counts were recorded for this clone. The chain links TRBV5-1 to TRBJ2-2; 10 bases agree with TRBD1. Germline loops: CDR1 SGHRS, CDR2 YFSETQ. V lost 4 bases and J lost 6; bases outside the gene matches: 3. This CDR3 region has 14 residues. The CDR3 protein is CASSEGTGAGELFF. CDR3 DNA: TGCGCCAGCAGCGAAGGGACAGGGGCCGGGGAGCTGTTTTTT. Supplemented by reference TRBV5-1 and TRBJ2-2, the full variable domain reads KAGVTQTPRYLIKTRGQQVTLSCSPISGHRSVSWYQQTPGQGLQFLFEYFSETQRNKGNFPGRFSGRQFSNSRSEMNVSTLELGDSALYLCASSEGTGAGELFFGEGSRLTVL.

This clone was seen more than once but under ten times. CDR3 amino acids: CASSSSDGVWSNQPQHF. The CDR3 nucleotides are TGTGCCAGTAGTTCCTCAGACGGGGTTTGGAGCAATCAGCCCCAGCATTTT. The chain combines TRBV19 with TRBJ1-5, with D hard to call. The ends were cut back, 5 bases at V and 1 base at J, with 18 bases in the middle. From germline, CDR1 is LNHDA and CDR2 SQIVND (reference sequence). CDR3 length: 17 amino acids. The full variable domain, completed using reference TRBV19 and TRBJ1-5, is DGGITQSPKYLFRKEGQNVTLSCEQNLNHDAMYWYRQDPGQGLRLIYYSQIVNDFQKGDIAEGYSVSREKKESFPLTVTSAQKNPTAFYLCASSSSDGVWSNQPQHFGDGTRLSIL.

This clone was seen just once. J is TRBJ1-1 and V is TRBV24-1, with 8 bases that match TRBD1. Per germline, CDR1 KGHDR and CDR2 SFDVKD. The trim removed 5 bases at V and 2 bases at J, leaving 9 bases unmatched. This CDR3 comprises 16 residues. In DNA, the CDR3 is TGTGCCACCAGTGTACCTGGACAGGGAATAAACACTGAAGCTTTCTTT. Its protein is CATSVPGQGINTEAFF.

The chain recombines TRBV27 with TRBJ1-1; 7 bases are a match to TRBD1. This CDR3 spans 13 amino acids. Germline V CDR1 and CDR2: MNHEY, SMNVEV (reference sequence). The junction had 4 bases not matched to a gene; V was cut back by 6 bases and J by 3 bases. This CDR3 reads CASRTDRDTEAFF. CDR3 nucleotides: TGTGCCAGCAGAACAGACAGGGACACTGAAGCTTTCTTT.

For this clone: At one end the junction does not follow the germline gene, possibly because of a read error. V and J are TRBV27 and TRBJ1-5; D might be TRBD1 (5 bases). Germline CDR1 and CDR2: MNHEY and SMNVEV (reference sequence). The CDR3 has 18 residues. CDR3 sequence reads: CASCLYGSEDNSNQPQHF. For the CDR3, the DNA is TGTGCCAGCTGTTTATATGGCTCTGAGGACAATAGCAATCAGCCCCAGCATTTT.

The V call is TRBV21-1, the J call TRBJ2-7; the DNA was not compared with TRBD1, the D call given in the table. TRBV21-1 is a documented pseudogene. CDR3 length equals 14 residues. This chain's CDR3 is CASSSKGIAYEQYF. The CDR3 coding sequence is TGTGCCAGCAGCTCCAAGGGGATCGCTTACGAGCAGTACTTC.

This chain links TRBV5-8 with TRBJ1-1; tentatively, D is TRBD1 (5 bases). This CDR3 spans 14 amino acids. Trimming removed 3 bases at V and 1 base at J, with 10 bases between. The germline CDR1 and CDR2 sequences are SGHTS and YDEGEE. The CDR3 region is CASSSWGGNTEAFF. The CDR3 nucleotides read TGTGCCAGCAGCTCCTGGGGGGGGAACACTGAAGCTTTCTTT. The full variable domain, rest sourced from reference TRBV5-8 and TRBJ1-1, is EAGVTQSPTHLIKTRGQQATLRCSPISGHTSVYWYQQALGLGLQFLLWYDEGEERNRGNFPPRFSGRQFPNYSSELNVNALELEDSALYLCASSSWGGNTEAFFGQGTRLTVV.

This chain links TRBV5-1 with TRBJ2-7; 7 bases agree with TRBD2. The germline V gene encodes CDR1 SGHRS and CDR2 YFSETQ. V was clipped by 4 bases and J by 3 bases; unmatched bases: 7. The CDR3 totals 14 residues. Written as DNA, the CDR3 is TGCGCCAGCAGCCGGGGGGAGAGGGACTACGAGCAGTACTTC. Its translation: CASSRGERDYEQYF.

This chain joins TRBV7-6 and TRBJ1-3; D not certain. Germline V CDR1 and CDR2: SGHVS, FNYEAQ. The CDR3 covers 14 residues. The V gene lost 5 bases and the J gene lost 2 bases, with 10 bases spanning the gap. As DNA, the CDR3 is TGTGCCAGCAGCCCCTTGGGAGCTGGAAACACCATATATTTT. Translated: CASSPLGAGNTIYF. Drawing the rest from reference TRBV7-6 and TRBJ1-3, the complete variable domain is GAGVSQSPRYKVTKRGQDVALRCDPISGHVSLYWYRQALGQGPEFLTYFNYEAQQDKSGLPNDRFSAERPEGSISTLTIQRTEQRDSAMYRCASSPLGAGNTIYFGEGSWLTVV.

The chain combines TRBV10-3 with TRBJ2-7, with D possibly TRBD1 on 6 matching bases. There are 13 residues in the CDR3. Per germline, CDR1 ENHRY and CDR2 SYGVKD. The V gene lost 6 bases and the J gene lost 3 bases, with 12 bases spanning the gap. The CDR3 reads CAIRPGQGYEQYF. The CDR3 nucleotides read TGTGCCATCAGACCGGGACAAGGCTACGAGCAGTACTTC.

In regard to this clone: This specimen includes other DNA sequences encoding the same CDR3. This chain links TRBV28 with TRBJ2-7, with a weak D call TRBD1 (6 bases). Germline V gene sequence: CDR1 MDHEN, CDR2 SYDVKM. CDR3 length: 11 amino acids. Between the trimmed V and J ends, which lost 9 bases and 3 bases, there was a span of 9 bases. This CDR3 is CASRTDYEQYF. The CDR3 coding sequence is TGTGCCAGTCGGACAGACTACGAGCAGTACTTC.

This rearrangement joins TRBV10-3 to TRBJ1-5; 7 positions match TRBD1. Per the germline V gene, CDR1 is ENHRY and CDR2 is SYGVKD. The CDR3 is 15 amino acids. V trimming: 6 bases; J trimming: 0 bases; junction bases outside the gene matches: 5. In DNA form, the CDR3 reads TGTGCCATCAGAGGGACAGACGATAGCAATCAGCCCCAGCATTTT. It translates to CAIRGTDDSNQPQHF.

The V and J genes are TRBV18 and TRBJ2-2; D might be TRBD1 (6 bases). Trimming removed 2 bases from V and 6 bases from J, with 10 bases in between. The length of the CDR3 is 14 residues. The V gene's germline CDR1 is KGHSH and CDR2 LQKENI. CDR3 in amino acids: CASSPNEGAGELFF. CDR3 coding DNA: TGTGCCAGCTCACCAAACGAGGGGGCCGGGGAGCTGTTTTTT. The whole variable domain, filled in from reference TRBV18 and TRBJ2-2, reads NAGVMQNPRHLVRRRGQEARLRCSPMKGHSHVYWYRQLPEEGLKFMVYLQKENIIDESGMPKERFSAEFPKEGPSILRIQQVVRGDSAAYFCASSPNEGAGELFFGEGSRLTVL.

The rearrangement joins TRBV28 to TRBJ2-1; unclear D gene. This CDR3 has 13 residues. The V gene lost 2 bases and the J gene lost 7 bases, with 9 bases spanning the gap. The germline gives CDR1 MDHEN, CDR2 SYDVKM. The CDR3 is CASSLLTQNEQFF. CDR3 DNA: TGTGCCAGCAGTTTACTAACTCAAAATGAGCAGTTCTTC.

The chain has TRBV28 and TRBJ1-5, with a possible D match to TRBD1 (6 bases). The CDR3 is 15 residues long. The V gene lost 7 bases and the J gene lost 4 bases, with 17 bases spanning the gap. Germline loops: CDR1 MDHEN, CDR2 SYDVKM. The CDR3 DNA sequence: TGTGCCAGCACTCCCACAGGTAGGGGGAATCAGCCCCAGCATTTT. Encoded protein: CASTPTGRGNQPQHF.

J is TRBJ1-5 and V is TRBV27; tentatively, D is TRBD1 (6 bases). Germline CDR1 is MNHEY and CDR2 is SMNVEV (reference sequence). The CDR3 loop spans 15 amino acids. V lost 6 bases, J lost 6 bases, and 18 bases lay in between. The CDR3 sequence is CASSLMAQGGQPQHF. The DNA of the CDR3 is TGTGCCAGCAGCTTGATGGCACAGGGCGGTCAGCCCCAGCATTTT.

This CDR3 reads CASTDRGPTGELFF. In DNA, the CDR3 is TGTGCCAGCACCGACAGGGGGCCCACCGGGGAGCTGTTTTTT. The chain uses TRBV11-2 and TRBJ2-2; 10 bases are a match to TRBD1. Trimming took 7 bases from V and 4 from J; bases not matched to a gene: 3. The CDR3 is 14 amino acids. Germline V gene sequence: CDR1 SGHAT, CDR2 FQNNGV.

The chain employs TRBV28 and TRBJ2-1; 8 positions match TRBD2. Germline assignment: CDR1 MDHEN and CDR2 SYDVKM. Trimming took 7 bases from V and 0 from J; bases not matched to a gene: 2. The CDR3 contains 14 residues. The CDR3 loop reads CASTSGGSYNEQFF. For the CDR3, the DNA is TGTGCCAGCACAAGCGGGGGCTCCTACAATGAGCAGTTCTTC. The full variable domain, with the rest looked up from reference TRBV28 and TRBJ2-1, is DVKVTQSSRYLVKRTGEKVFLECVQDMDHENMFWYRQDPGLGLRLIYFSYDVKMKEKGDIPEGYSVSREKKERFSLILESASTNQTSMYLCASTSGGSYNEQFFGPGTRLTVL.

V and J are TRBV28 and TRBJ2-7; TRBD2 might be the D (6 bases). The V gene lost 3 bases and the J gene lost 6 bases, with 9 bases spanning the gap. The CDR3 is 12 amino acids. Looked up from germline, CDR1 is MDHEN and CDR2 is SYDVKM. CDR3 bases: TGTGCCAGCAGTTTCGGGAGAGGCGAGCAGTACTTC. Amino acid sequence: CASSFGRGEQYF.

The V and J genes are TRBV7-9 and TRBJ1-1, with D perhaps matching TRBD1 (6 bases). The CDR3 is 15 amino acids. CDR1 and CDR2 from the germline V gene are SEHNR and FQNEAQ (reference sequence). The V and J ends lost 1 base and 1 base respectively, with 10 bases between them. The CDR3 region is CASSLVGGPNTEAFF. The CDR3 nucleotides read TGTGCCAGCAGCTTAGTGGGGGGGCCGAACACTGAAGCTTTCTTT.

This clone was counted only a few times. CDR3 loop: CASSARLAGSEQYF. The CDR3 DNA reads TGTGCCAGCAGCGCGCGACTAGCGGGGAGTGAGCAGTACTTC. The V gene is TRBV9, the J gene TRBJ2-7; 11 bases align to TRBD2. This CDR3 is 14 amino acids long. The V and J ends lost 3 bases and 7 bases, in that order; junction bases with no gene match: 6. Per germline, CDR1 SGDLS and CDR2 YYNGEE.